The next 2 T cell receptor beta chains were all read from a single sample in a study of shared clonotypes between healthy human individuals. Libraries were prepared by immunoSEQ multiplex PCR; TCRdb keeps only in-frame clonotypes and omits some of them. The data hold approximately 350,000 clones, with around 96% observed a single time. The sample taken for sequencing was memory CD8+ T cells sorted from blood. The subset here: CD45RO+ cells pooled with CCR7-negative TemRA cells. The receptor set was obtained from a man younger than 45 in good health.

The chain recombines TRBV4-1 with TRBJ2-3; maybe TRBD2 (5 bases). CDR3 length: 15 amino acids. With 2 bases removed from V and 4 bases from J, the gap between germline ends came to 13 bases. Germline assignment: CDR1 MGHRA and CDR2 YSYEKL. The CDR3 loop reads CASSQFLSVADTQYF. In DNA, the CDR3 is TGCGCCAGCAGCCAATTTCTTAGCGTGGCAGATACGCAGTATTTT.

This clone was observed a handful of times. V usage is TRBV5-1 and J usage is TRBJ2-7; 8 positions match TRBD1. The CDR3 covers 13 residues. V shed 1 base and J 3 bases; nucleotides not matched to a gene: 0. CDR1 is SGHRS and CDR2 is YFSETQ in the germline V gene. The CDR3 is CASSLTGGYEQYF. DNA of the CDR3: TGCGCCAGCAGCTTGACAGGGGGCTACGAGCAGTACTTC.